These 28 T cell receptor beta chains were sequenced from one sample in a study of blood T cell repertoires in COVID-19. Using immunoSEQ multiplex PCR, the repertoire was profiled, and TCRdb retains in-frame clones only, with some absent. Among 250,000 to 300,000 clones listed, about 82% were seen once. Sequenced sample: peripheral blood. The receptor set was obtained from a man in his fifties or sixties with active or convalescent COVID-19.

The chain employs TRBV13 and TRBJ1-5; D remains ambiguous. This CDR3 comprises 18 residues. Germline V gene lookup returns CDR1 PRHDT and CDR2 FYEKMQ (reference sequence). V lost 0 bases and J 9 bases, leaving 24 bases between the germline ends. In DNA form, the CDR3 reads TGTGCCAGCAGCTTAGGTCTAATGAAGTGGGCCATTAATACGCCCCAGCATTTT. This translates into CASSLGLMKWAINTPQHF.

The V and J genes are TRBV30 and TRBJ2-6, with D possibly being TRBD2 (5 bases). This CDR3 contains 17 residues. The V end lost 3 bases, the J end lost 2 bases, and 17 bases lay between the germline ends. Germline V gene data show CDR1 as GTSNPN and CDR2 as SVGIG (reference sequence). For the CDR3, the DNA is TGTGCCTGGAGCACCATGAGAGGGCGAGCTGGGGCCAACGTCCTGACTTTC. As protein: CAWSTMRGRAGANVLTF.

This chain joins TRBV10-3 and TRBJ1-2, with TRBD1 identical over 7 bases. The V gene end was trimmed by 3 bases and the J gene end by 1 base; junction bases not matched to a gene: 5. The germline CDR1 and CDR2 sequences are ENHRY and SYGVKD. The CDR3 is 15 residues long. The CDR3 region is CAISDGTVVNYGYTF. The CDR3 DNA follows: TGTGCCATCAGTGATGGGACAGTCGTTAACTATGGCTACACCTTC.

The chain employs TRBV29-1 and TRBJ1-1; D remains ambiguous. The CDR3 loop spans 11 amino acids. CDR1 and CDR2 from the germline V gene are SQVTM and ANQGSEA. Trimming cost V 6 bases and J 1 base, with 6 bases left between them. The CDR3 protein is CSVTSNTEAFF. The CDR3 nucleotides read TGCAGCGTAACTTCGAACACTGAAGCTTTCTTT.

The V gene is TRBV18, the J gene TRBJ1-1, with D possibly being TRBD1 (5 bases). Germline lookup yields CDR1 KGHSH and CDR2 LQKENI. V lost 3 bases and J 4 bases, leaving 15 bases between the germline ends. This CDR3 spans 15 amino acids. As DNA, the CDR3 is TGTGCCAGCTCACCCCGCGAGGGGAGGGGCACTGAAGCTTTCTTT. This gives the protein CASSPREGRGTEAFF. Full variable domain (remainder filled in from reference TRBV18 and TRBJ1-1): NAGVMQNPRHLVRRRGQEARLRCSPMKGHSHVYWYRQLPEEGLKFMVYLQKENIIDESGMPKERFSAEFPKEGPSILRIQQVVRGDSAAYFCASSPREGRGTEAFFGQGTRLTVV.

This clone has more than one count but fewer than ten. The rearrangement joins TRBV20-1 to TRBJ1-2; TRBD1 might be the D (5 bases). The CDR3 is 12 amino acids. The germline V and J ends were trimmed by 3 bases and 8 bases, with 13 bases remaining between them. Germline lookup yields CDR1 DFQATT and CDR2 SNEGSKA (reference sequence). The CDR3: CSASARVGGYTF. In DNA, the CDR3 is TGCAGTGCTAGTGCCAGGGTGGGAGGCTACACCTTC.

This chain joins TRBV30 and TRBJ1-2; possible D gene TRBD1, 5 bases. The CDR3 runs 13 residues. Per germline, CDR1 GTSNPN and CDR2 SVGIG (reference sequence). The V end was cut by 1 base, the J end by 7 bases, with 13 bases between. The CDR3 spells CAWSGSRARGYTF. CDR3 DNA sequence: TGTGCCTGGAGTGGGAGCAGGGCGCGTGGCTACACCTTC.

The chain employs TRBV30 and TRBJ2-7; 11 bases line up with TRBD2. Germline V gives CDR1 GTSNPN, CDR2 SVGIG (reference sequence). J gave up 6 bases and V 4 bases, and 14 bases lay outside the gene matches. CDR3 length equals 16 residues. Written as DNA, the CDR3 is TGTGCCTGGATGAGGCCAAATAGCGGGAGGGCCAGCGAGCAGTACTTC. The encoded protein is CAWMRPNSGRASEQYF.

This chain connects TRBV6-5 to TRBJ1-3; D not resolved. The CDR3 has 14 amino acids. The germline V gene has CDR1 MNHEY and CDR2 SVGAGI. V lost 6 bases to trimming and J lost 7 bases, with 16 bases between them. This chain's CDR3 is CASRPPGPGNTIYF. The CDR3 DNA reads TGTGCCAGCAGGCCCCCCGGCCCCGGGAACACCATATATTTT.

The chain carries TRBV11-2 and TRBJ2-3, with D possibly matching TRBD1 (6 bases). CDR1 SGHAT and CDR2 FQNNGV come from the germline V gene. Trimming cost V 5 bases and J 3 bases, with 12 bases left between them. The CDR3 length is 14 residues. CDR3 nucleotide sequence: TGTGCCAGCAGCGCCCGGGACAATACAGATACGCAGTATTTT. The encoded protein is CASSARDNTDTQYF.

The genes are TRBV28 and TRBJ2-7, with TRBD2 identical over 10 bases. V lost 5 bases to trimming and J lost 2 bases; unmatched junction nucleotides: 3. The CDR3 consists of 14 residues. CDR1 MDHEN and CDR2 SYDVKM come from the germline V gene. CDR3 in amino acids: CASSAGTSAYEQYF. DNA of the CDR3: TGTGCCAGCAGTGCCGGGACTAGCGCCTACGAGCAGTACTTC.

This chain uses TRBV28 with TRBJ1-4; no definite D call. CDR3 size: 9 residues. V was shortened by 8 bases and J by 9 bases, with 4 bases between the two germline ends. Germline V gives CDR1 MDHEN, CDR2 SYDVKM. The chain's CDR3 is CASGKKLFF. CDR3 coding DNA: TGTGCCAGCGGCAAAAAACTGTTTTTT.

The genes are TRBV19 and TRBJ2-7; 7 positions agree with TRBD2. V was pared by 6 bases and J by 3 bases, with 14 bases of the junction left unmatched. This CDR3 has 16 amino acids. The germline V gene encodes CDR1 LNHDA and CDR2 SQIVND (reference sequence). This CDR3 is CASSPGGAGVFYEQYF. The DNA of the CDR3 is TGTGCCAGTAGCCCAGGAGGGGCGGGAGTTTTCTACGAGCAGTACTTC.

This clone was detected a few times. The V and J genes are TRBV5-5 and TRBJ1-6; 9 bases match TRBD1. The V and J ends lost 5 bases and 7 bases, in that order; junction bases with no gene match: 4. The CDR3 is 14 amino acids. Germline V gene lookup returns CDR1 SGHKS and CDR2 YYEKEE (reference sequence). CDR3 in DNA: TGTGCCAGCAGTCGGACAGGGGTGAATTCACCCCTCCACTTT. It specifies CASSRTGVNSPLHF.

The chain has TRBV18 and TRBJ1-3; 7 bases agree with TRBD1. After removal of 4 bases from V and 0 bases from J, the junction contained 3 bases not matched to a gene. Germline V gene sequence: CDR1 KGHSH, CDR2 LQKENI. The CDR3 spans 15 residues. Here the CDR3 DNA reads TGTGCCAGCTCACGTGACAGGGTCTCTGGAAACACCATATATTTT. Protein product: CASSRDRVSGNTIYF.

The rearrangement links TRBV2 to TRBJ2-7; 9 nucleotides line up with TRBD1. Unmatched junction bases numbered 4, after V lost 4 bases and J lost 9 bases. The CDR3 runs to 12 residues. The germline V gene has CDR1 SNHLY and CDR2 FYNNEI. CDR3 bases: TGTGCCAGCAGTGTTACAGGGGGCCGGCAGTACTTC. Encoded protein: CASSVTGGRQYF.

The rearrangement uses TRBV28 and TRBJ1-5, with D hard to call. CDR1 MDHEN and CDR2 SYDVKM come from the germline V gene. V was cut by 5 bases and J by 6 bases, with 5 bases left in between. CDR3 length equals 11 residues. In DNA, the CDR3 is TGTGCCAGCAGTAACGGTCAGCCCCAGCATTTT. Its translation is CASSNGQPQHF.

V gene TRBV5-4 combines with J gene TRBJ1-2; TRBD1 might be the D (5 bases). The CDR3 loop spans 14 amino acids. CDR1 SGHNT and CDR2 YYREEE come from the germline V gene (reference sequence). V dropped 1 base and J dropped 4 bases, with 11 bases sitting between them. In DNA form, the CDR3 reads TGTGCCAGCAGCTTGCAGGGAAGTGGCTATGGCTACACCTTC. It is translated as CASSLQGSGYGYTF.

This chain uses TRBV7-9 with TRBJ2-6; D is unclear. This CDR3 is built from 20 residues. Germline loops: CDR1 SEHNR, CDR2 FQNEAQ (reference sequence). V lost 5 bases, J lost 1 base, and 24 bases lay in between. This CDR3 reads CASSTQPTSGPMSGANVLTF. CDR3 coding DNA: TGTGCCAGCAGCACCCAACCTACCTCAGGCCCCATGTCTGGGGCCAACGTCCTGACTTTC. Based on the CDR3 plus reference TRBV7-9 and TRBJ2-6, the full variable domain is DTGVSQNPRHKITKRGQNVTFRCDPISEHNRLYWYRQTLGQGPEFLTYFQNEAQLEKSRLLSDRFSAERPKGSFSTLEIQRTEQGDSAMYLCASSTQPTSGPMSGANVLTFGAGSRLTVL.

The chain recombines TRBV28 with TRBJ1-2; TRBD1 is a possible D gene (6 bases). This CDR3 comprises 14 residues. Trimming cost V 5 bases and J 5 bases, with 15 bases left between them. Per germline, CDR1 MDHEN and CDR2 SYDVKM. In DNA form, the CDR3 reads TGTGCCAGCAGTCTGACCCCCGACAGGTATGGCTACACCTTC. Its protein is CASSLTPDRYGYTF.

The gene calls are TRBV15 and TRBJ2-3; 10 nucleotides line up with TRBD2. The V gene's germline CDR1 is LNHNV and CDR2 YYDKDF (reference sequence). Trimming cost V 4 bases and J 4 bases; bases outside gene matches: 8. This CDR3 contains 16 residues. The CDR3 sequence is CATSKNLAGVADTQYF. CDR3 bases: TGTGCCACCAGCAAGAACCTAGCGGGAGTAGCAGATACGCAGTATTTT.

This chain uses TRBV9 with TRBJ2-1; 11 nucleotides line up with TRBD2. The V segment lost 4 bases and the J segment 10 bases; nucleotides outside the gene matches: 7. Germline values: CDR1 SGDLS, CDR2 YYNGEE. The CDR3 is 14 residues long. Here the CDR3 DNA reads TGTGCCAGCAGCCCCACTAGCGGGAGTAACGAGCAGTTCTTC. The encoded protein is CASSPTSGSNEQFF. Together with reference TRBV9 and TRBJ2-1, the CDR3 gives the full variable domain: DSGVTQTPKHLITATGQRVTLRCSPRSGDLSVYWYQQSLDQGLQFLIQYYNGEERAKGNILERFSAQQFPDLHSELNLSSLELGDSALYFCASSPTSGSNEQFFGPGTRLTVL.

CDR3 region: CASSLGALGEQYF. CDR3 bases: TGTGCCAGCTCCCTGGGAGCCCTCGGCGAGCAGTACTTC. The chain carries TRBV12-3 or TRBV12-4 and TRBJ2-7; D is perhaps TRBD2 (5 bases). The V gene lost 8 bases and the J gene lost 6 bases, with 17 bases spanning the gap. The CDR3 length is 13 residues.

The chain joins TRBV10-2 to TRBJ1-2; 10 bases map to TRBD1. Trimming cost V 8 bases and J 0 bases; bases outside gene matches: 9. The CDR3 has 16 amino acids. CDR1 WSHSY and CDR2 SAAADI come from the germline V gene. In DNA form, the CDR3 reads TGCGCCAGCCGGGGGACAGGGGTCTTAACTAACTATGGCTACACCTTC. Encoded protein: CASRGTGVLTNYGYTF.

This chain links TRBV3-1 (or the pseudogene TRBV3-2) with TRBJ1-6, with D perhaps matching TRBD1 (6 bases). The CDR3 is made up of 14 amino acids. With 3 bases removed from V and 9 bases from J, the gap between germline ends came to 12 bases. Germline loops: CDR1 LGHDT, CDR2 YNNKEL (reference sequence). CDR3 nucleotides: TGTGCCAGCAGCCAGGGGGCGGCTCGTTCACCCCTCCACTTT. Encoded protein: CASSQGAARSPLHF.

The chain recombines TRBV28 with TRBJ1-2, with 10 bases aligning to TRBD1. The CDR3 covers 12 residues. V was clipped by 10 bases and J by 8 bases; unmatched bases: 7. Germline V lookup: CDR1 MDHEN, CDR2 SYDVKM. The CDR3 DNA reads as TGTGCCACCTCTGGGACAGGGGAAGGCTACACCTTC. Protein product: CATSGTGEGYTF.

Comment on this clone: This sample also contains other DNA sequences that code for the same CDR3. The gene calls are TRBV27 and TRBJ1-1, with D tentatively TRBD1 (5 bases). Germline V CDR1 and CDR2: MNHEY, SMNVEV (reference sequence). This CDR3 contains 13 residues. Trimming shortened V by 2 bases and J by 1 base, and 5 bases separated the two germline ends. The chain's CDR3 is CASSLQGNTEAFF. As DNA, the CDR3 is TGTGCCAGCAGTTTACAGGGGAACACTGAAGCTTTCTTT.

This clone has only one observation. The V and J genes are TRBV7-9 and TRBJ1-2, with 10 bases identical to TRBD1. Germline-derived CDR1 and CDR2 are SEHNR and FQNEAQ (reference sequence). V dropped 5 bases and J dropped 5; count of bases not matched to a gene: 2. The CDR3 spans 13 residues. DNA for the CDR3: TGTGCCAGCAGCGAGGGACAGGGGTATGGCTACACCTTC. Translation gives CASSEGQGYGYTF.